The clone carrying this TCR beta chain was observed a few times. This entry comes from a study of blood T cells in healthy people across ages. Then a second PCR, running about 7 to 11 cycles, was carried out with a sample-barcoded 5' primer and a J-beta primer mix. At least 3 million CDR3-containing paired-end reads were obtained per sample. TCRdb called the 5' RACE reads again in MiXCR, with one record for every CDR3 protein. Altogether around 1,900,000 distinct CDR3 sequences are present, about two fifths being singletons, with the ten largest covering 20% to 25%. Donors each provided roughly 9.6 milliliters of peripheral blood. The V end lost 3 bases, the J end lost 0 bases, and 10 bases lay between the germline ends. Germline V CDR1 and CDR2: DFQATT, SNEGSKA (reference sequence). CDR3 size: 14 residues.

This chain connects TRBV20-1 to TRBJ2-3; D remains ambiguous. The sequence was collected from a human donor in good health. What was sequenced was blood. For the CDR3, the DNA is TGCAGTGCTAGTTTAGCATCTAGCACAGATACGCAGTATTTT. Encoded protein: CSASLASSTDTQYF.